This is a list of T cell receptor beta chains from one sample in a study of cytomegalovirus exposure and HLA in healthy donors. Produced via immunoSEQ multiplex PCR; TCRdb's table is partial and in-frame only. Of under 150,000 clones detected, approximately 75% appear once; the ten largest clones hold roughly 1.1%. Material for sequencing was PBMCs. Receptors were obtained from a male donor in good health and CMV-seronegative. CDR3s include the opening cysteine and the closing phenylalanine or tryptophan. A D gene is named only where the DNA matches it firmly. Only some rows state a clone size, as once, few, many or a class for expanded clones.

abundance	d_gene	v_gene	j_gene	CDR3aa	CDR3nt
once	TRBD1	TRBV15	TRBJ1-5	CATSRETGGGQPQHF	TGTGCCACCAGCAGAGAAACAGGGGGCGGTCAGCCCCAGCATTTT
-	-	TRBV7-2	TRBJ2-3	CASSFSRGSTDTQYF	TGTGCCAGCAGCTTTAGTCGAGGTAGCACAGATACGCAGTATTTT
-	TRBD2	TRBV27	TRBJ2-7	CASRSLGRGDSYEQYF	TGTGCCAGCCGTTCTTTGGGGCGGGGGGACTCCTACGAGCAGTACTTC
-	-	TRBV30	TRBJ2-2	CAFRQIDPGELFF	TGTGCCTTCCGACAGATTGACCCCGGGGAGCTGTTTTTT
-	TRBD2	TRBV7-2	TRBJ2-5	CASSLAGAGGQETQYF	TGTGCCAGCAGCTTAGCGGGAGCGGGGGGACAAGAGACCCAGTACTTC
-	-	TRBV7-2	TRBJ2-7	CASSLFVEGTQEQYF	TGTGCCAGCAGCTTATTCGTGGAGGGGACTCAGGAGCAGTACTTC
-	-	TRBV5-1	TRBJ2-7	CASSFAGSGYEQYF	TGCGCCAGCAGCTTTGCAGGGTCGGGCTACGAGCAGTACTTC
-	-	TRBV10-3	TRBJ2-3	CAATSTDSDTQYF	TGTGCCGCCACCTCGACAGACTCAGATACGCAGTATTTT
-	TRBD2	TRBV5-4	TRBJ2-7	CASSMTSGGHSSYEQYF	TGTGCCAGCAGCATGACTAGCGGGGGTCACAGCTCCTACGAGCAGTACTTC
once	-	TRBV14	TRBJ2-5	CASSLAGARETQYF	TGTGCCAGCAGCCTTGCGGGGGCGCGAGAGACCCAGTACTTC
-	TRBD1	TRBV2	TRBJ1-2	CASSGGQGGRVFYGYTF	TGTGCCAGCAGTGGCGGCCAGGGGGGCCGGGTCTTTTATGGCTACACCTTC
-	TRBD1	TRBV6-1	TRBJ2-5	CASSESRDRAATQYF	TGTGCCAGCAGTGAGTCCCGGGACAGGGCTGCGACCCAGTACTTC